The present TCR beta chain was sequenced within a study of cytotoxic CD8 clonotypes in ibrutinib-treated CLL (dated by TCRdb to 2020 to 2023). Concerning the study at large: The cohort included some 14 treatment-naive and roughly ten relapsed/refractory patients; about 17 were IGHV unmutated. Responses were partial in around 25 patients and complete in 2; after median approximately 5.5 years follow-up, roughly 14 stayed in remission and 12 progressed. Longitudinal samples were obtainable from about 30% of the roughly 86 participants in the trial. Patients were still on ibrutinib when every remission and progressive disease sample was collected. The response samples were drawn at a median of roughly eleven months into treatment, with a range of roughly 6 to 36 months. Samples averaged approximately 260,000 productive templates and some 91,000 productive rearrangements. Cryopreserved peripheral blood mononuclear cells were collected before treatment, at response, and at either disease progression or sustained remission.

In the case of this clone: There is no known antigen for this receptor. Nothing much larger sits one base from this clone, and base qualities are not available.

In the paper's terms, the time point label means: progressive disease on ibrutinib. Around 2 micrograms of genomic DNA were extracted from cryopreserved PBMCs for TCR beta library preparation. Longitudinal blood samples from CLL patients on ibrutinib monotherapy underwent high-throughput TCR beta sequencing. The patients took part in an open-label, single-center phase 2 trial of ibrutinib monotherapy. The investigation overall reported the following: Public clonotypes were rare and either contracted or stayed stable during treatment, and the rise in clonality at ibrutinib response reflected the expansion of private clonotypes. An increase in clonality was observed at ibrutinib response, with clonality remaining stable during sustained remission and falling back toward baseline at progression. Baseline clonality exceeded that of age-matched healthy donors and correlated strongly with circulating CD8+ T-cell counts. Sampling times were not matched between sustained-remission and progressing patients, and lymph node repertoires were not studied.

On a MiSeq, deep resolution sequencing aimed for a depth between 1 in 1 million and 1 in 200,000 T cells, with each clonotype covered roughly 10x on average. TCR beta libraries were generated with the immunoSEQ hsTCRB Kit. The source study handled its data this way. ImmunoSEQ Data Assistant and ImmunoSEQ Analyzer were used for data analysis, and V, D and J genes were assigned according to IMGT definitions. Clonality, with values ranging from 0 to 1, was calculated as one minus the normalized Shannon entropy of productive rearrangement frequencies. Only overrepresented clonotypes making up at least 0.05% of each patient's repertoire were included in the public clonotype analysis. Repertoires from 10 to 15 age-matched healthy donors in immuneACCESS were used as clonality controls. Sourced from immuneACCESS, this table was stored by TCRdb with only in-frame sequences that have V and J called. A share of the clones is absent; for the studies checked, an unresolved V gene accounts for under half, and the remainder has no known explanation. V and J calls and clone size are copied from that table; D and trimming were computed from the DNA. This sample is represented by about 300,000 clones; 76% of them were singletons. Around 6% of the sample rests with the top ten.

V drops 6 bases and J drops 6 bases, leaving 18 bases in between. CDR1 LNHDA and CDR2 SQIVND are derived from the germline V gene (reference sequence). From the cysteine through the phenylalanine, the CDR3 covers 15 amino acids. The entry retains the CDR3 DNA only, 45 bases that are in frame from base 1. The rearranged segments are TRBV19 and TRBJ1-5, with the identity of the D gene unclear. This TCR was sampled from a human donor with chronic lymphocytic leukemia. Here the sequenced sample was PBMCs, taken at disease progression, from a patient treated with ibrutinib. The nucleotide sequence is TGTGCCAGTAGAAGCCGGGGAGTCCTCTTTCAGCCCCAGCATTTT. This encodes CASRSRGVLFQPQHF.